The next 15 T cell receptor beta chains were all read from a single sample in a study of blood T cell repertoires in COVID-19. The data were produced by immunoSEQ multiplex PCR, yet TCRdb's version contains in-frame clones alone and is incomplete. The table lists over 85,000 clones, 85% of them singletons. Sequencing was done on a sample of peripheral blood. These receptors were collected from a man of 80 years or more with acute or convalescent COVID-19.

There are a few counts of this clone. The chain carries TRBV18 and TRBJ1-1, with D possibly matching TRBD1 (5 bases). V shed 3 bases and J shed 6 bases, with 14 bases lying between them. The CDR3 totals 14 residues. Germline CDR1 is KGHSH and CDR2 is LQKENI. This CDR3 reads CASSPRGGGPEAFF. CDR3 nucleotides: TGTGCCAGCTCACCCCGGGGGGGTGGACCTGAAGCTTTCTTT.

The V call is TRBV29-1, the J call TRBJ2-4; D uncertain. CDR3 length: 10 residues. V lost 7 bases to trimming and J lost 5 bases, with 6 bases between them. In germline, CDR1 is SQVTM, CDR2 ANQGSEA. The CDR3 loop reads CSAYENIQYF. CDR3 nucleotides: TGCAGCGCCTACGAAAACATTCAGTACTTC.

The CDR3 DNA reads TGCAGCGTCAATACCGGGACAGGGACCTATGGCTACACCTTC. It is translated as CSVNTGTGTYGYTF. V and J are TRBV29-1 and TRBJ1-2; 9 bases fit TRBD1. Germline trimming cut 6 bases from V and 4 bases from J; bases unmatched to any gene: 9. CDR3 length equals 14 residues. Germline values: CDR1 SQVTM, CDR2 ANQGSEA.

The rearrangement links TRBV15 to TRBJ2-1; D may be TRBD1 (7 bases). V lost 4 bases to trimming and J lost 6 bases, with 16 bases between them. CDR1 and CDR2 (germline): LNHNV, YYDKDF (reference sequence). The CDR3 has 15 amino acids. CDR3 nucleotides: TGTGCCACCAGCATCCCAGGGGGGTCGGGCAATGAGCAGTTCTTC. Protein sequence: CATSIPGGSGNEQFF.

This rearrangement joins TRBV27 to TRBJ1-5; D is perhaps TRBD1 (5 bases). Trimming removed 4 bases at V and 7 bases at J, with 11 bases between. The CDR3 covers 13 residues. Per germline, CDR1 MNHEY and CDR2 SMNVEV (reference sequence). The CDR3 DNA follows: TGTGCCAGCAGTTCCCAGGGATGGCAGCCCCAGCATTTT. Translation: CASSSQGWQPQHF.

The chain carries TRBV29-1 and TRBJ1-1; D gene ambiguous. The CDR3 spans 13 residues. V was trimmed by 8 bases and J by 1 base, leaving 14 bases between them. The germline V gene encodes CDR1 SQVTM and CDR2 ANQGSEA. CDR3 sequence: CSSSESSNTEAFF. In DNA, the CDR3 is TGCAGCTCATCGGAGTCCTCGAACACTGAAGCTTTCTTT. Based on the CDR3 plus reference TRBV29-1 and TRBJ1-1, the full variable domain is SAVISQKPSRDICQRGTSLTIQCQVDSQVTMMFWYRQQPGQSLTLIATANQGSEATYESGFVIDKFPISRPNLTFSTLTVSNMSPEDSSIYLCSSSESSNTEAFFGQGTRLTVV.

V is TRBV6-5 and J is TRBJ2-5; TRBD1 matches at 10 bases. The V and J ends lost 6 bases and 2 bases, in that order; junction bases with no gene match: 6. The CDR3 is 15 amino acids. CDR1 is MNHEY and CDR2 is SVGAGI in the germline V gene. The CDR3 DNA follows: TGTGCCAGCAGACGGGGACAGGGGATTCAAGAGACCCAGTACTTC. This translates into CASRRGQGIQETQYF.

The chain has TRBV30 and TRBJ2-3; TRBD2 agrees at 9 bases. The CDR3 is made up of 15 amino acids. Per germline, CDR1 GTSNPN and CDR2 SVGIG (reference sequence). Trimming at V came to 3 bases and at J to 3 bases, leaving 7 bases not matched to a gene. The CDR3 region is CAWREGTSPTDTQYF. For the CDR3, the DNA is TGTGCCTGGAGGGAAGGGACTAGCCCGACAGATACGCAGTATTTT.

V usage is TRBV24-1 and J usage is TRBJ1-3; no clear D gene. The CDR3 has 18 residues. V was trimmed by 0 bases and J by 3 bases, leaving 17 bases between them. The germline V gene has CDR1 KGHDR and CDR2 SFDVKD. The CDR3 here is CATSDLRAGPDGGNTIYF. The CDR3 DNA follows: TGTGCCACCAGTGATTTGAGGGCGGGCCCAGACGGTGGAAACACCATATATTTT.

The chain recombines TRBV30 with TRBJ1-5, with 8 bases matching TRBD1. After removal of 1 base from V and 3 bases from J, the junction contained 2 bases not matched to a gene. Germline lookup yields CDR1 GTSNPN and CDR2 SVGIG (reference sequence). The CDR3 covers 14 residues. CDR3 loop: CAWSGTGFNQPQHF. CDR3 DNA sequence: TGTGCCTGGAGTGGGACAGGGTTCAATCAGCCCCAGCATTTT.

V gene TRBV9 combines with J gene TRBJ2-3; the D is unclear. This CDR3 is 12 amino acids long. V was pared by 4 bases and J by 7 bases, with 10 bases between. Per germline, CDR1 SGDLS and CDR2 YYNGEE. CDR3 nucleotides: TGTGCCAGCAGCCCCACTATGAATACGCAGTATTTT. Its protein product is CASSPTMNTQYF.

The chain is built from TRBV7-9 and TRBJ2-3, with D tentatively TRBD2 (5 bases). Germline loops: CDR1 SEHNR, CDR2 FQNEAQ (reference sequence). The CDR3 is 14 residues long. The ends were cut back, 0 bases at V and 1 base at J, with 5 bases in the middle. CDR3 nucleotides: TGTGCCAGCAGCTTAGCGCGGGGCACAGATACGCAGTATTTT. Translating gives CASSLARGTDTQYF.

This chain joins TRBV16 and TRBJ1-6, with 9 positions matching TRBD1. V trimming: 3 bases; J trimming: 7 bases; junction bases outside the gene matches: 4. Germline CDR1 and CDR2: KGHSY and FQNENV. The CDR3 is 15 residues long. The CDR3: CASSHEQGANSPLHF. Here the CDR3 DNA reads TGTGCCAGCAGCCACGAACAGGGGGCGAATTCACCCCTCCACTTT.

The chain employs TRBV9 and TRBJ2-2; the D is unclear. CDR1 is SGDLS and CDR2 is YYNGEE in the germline V gene. V lost 1 base, J lost 6 bases, and 10 bases lay in between. The CDR3 extends over 14 amino acids. The CDR3, as DNA: TGTGCCAGCAGCGTATCAGGTTTTCCCGGGGAGCTGTTTTTT. Translated: CASSVSGFPGELFF.

The chain has TRBV9 and TRBJ2-1, with 7 bases lining up with TRBD2. V gave up 0 bases and J gave up 5 bases; unmatched junction bases: 5. CDR1 SGDLS and CDR2 YYNGEE come from the germline V gene. The length of the CDR3 is 15 residues. CDR3 DNA: TGTGCCAGCAGCGTAGGCGGGAGTGGGGACAATGAGCAGTTCTTC. Its translation: CASSVGGSGDNEQFF.